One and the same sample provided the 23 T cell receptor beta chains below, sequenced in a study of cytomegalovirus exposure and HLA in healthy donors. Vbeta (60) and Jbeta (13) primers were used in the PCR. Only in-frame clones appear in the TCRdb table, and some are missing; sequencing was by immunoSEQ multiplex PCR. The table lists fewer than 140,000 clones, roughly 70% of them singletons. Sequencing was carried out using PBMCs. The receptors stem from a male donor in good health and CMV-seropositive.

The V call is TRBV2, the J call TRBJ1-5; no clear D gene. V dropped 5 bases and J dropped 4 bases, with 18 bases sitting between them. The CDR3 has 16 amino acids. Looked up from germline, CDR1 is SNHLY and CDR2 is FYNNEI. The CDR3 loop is CASSKEISRGNQPQHF. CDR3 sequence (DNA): TGTGCCAGCAGTAAGGAGATCTCCCGGGGAAATCAGCCCCAGCATTTT.

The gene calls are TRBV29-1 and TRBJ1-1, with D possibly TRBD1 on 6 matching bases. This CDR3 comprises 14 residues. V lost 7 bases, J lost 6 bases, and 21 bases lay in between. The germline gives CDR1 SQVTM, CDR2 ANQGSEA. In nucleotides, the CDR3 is TGCAGCGCTGGGGGGGCCGCTAATCGCGCTGAAGCTTTCTTT. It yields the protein CSAGGAANRAEAFF.

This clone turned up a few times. CDR3 bases: TGTGCCAGCAGCCCGAGCGGGGGGGACACCGGGGAGCTGTTTTTT. Translation: CASSPSGGDTGELFF. The chain has TRBV6-4 and TRBJ2-2; TRBD2 matches at 10 bases. The CDR3 covers 15 residues. Losses at the gene ends were 6 bases for V and 3 bases for J; bases not matched to a gene: 4. Per germline, CDR1 MRHNA and CDR2 SNTAGT.

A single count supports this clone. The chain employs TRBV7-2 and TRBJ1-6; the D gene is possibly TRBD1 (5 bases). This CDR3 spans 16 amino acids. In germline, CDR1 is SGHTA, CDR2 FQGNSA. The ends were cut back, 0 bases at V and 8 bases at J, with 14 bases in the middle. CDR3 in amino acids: CASSLARQGLHSPLHF. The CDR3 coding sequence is TGTGCCAGCAGCTTAGCGCGCCAGGGACTCCATTCACCCCTCCACTTT.

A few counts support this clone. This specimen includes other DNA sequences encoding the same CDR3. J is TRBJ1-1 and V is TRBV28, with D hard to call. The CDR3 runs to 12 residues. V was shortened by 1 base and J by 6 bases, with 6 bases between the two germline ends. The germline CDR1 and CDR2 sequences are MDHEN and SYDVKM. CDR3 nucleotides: TGTGCCAGCAGTTTATTGAGCGCTGAAGCTTTCTTT. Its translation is CASSLLSAEAFF.

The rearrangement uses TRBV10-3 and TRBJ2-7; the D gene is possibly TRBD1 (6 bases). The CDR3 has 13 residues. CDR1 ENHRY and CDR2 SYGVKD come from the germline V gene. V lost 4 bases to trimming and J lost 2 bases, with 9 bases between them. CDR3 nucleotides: TGTGCCATCAGTGGGACAGAGGCCTACGAGCAGTACTTC. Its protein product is CAISGTEAYEQYF.

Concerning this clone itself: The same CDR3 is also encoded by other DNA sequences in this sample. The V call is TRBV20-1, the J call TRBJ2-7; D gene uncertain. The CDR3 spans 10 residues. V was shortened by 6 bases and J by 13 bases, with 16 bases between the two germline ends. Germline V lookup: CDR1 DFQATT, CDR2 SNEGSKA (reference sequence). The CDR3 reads CSASLTGSYF. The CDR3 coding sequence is TGCAGTGCGTCTTTGACGGGTTCTTACTTC.

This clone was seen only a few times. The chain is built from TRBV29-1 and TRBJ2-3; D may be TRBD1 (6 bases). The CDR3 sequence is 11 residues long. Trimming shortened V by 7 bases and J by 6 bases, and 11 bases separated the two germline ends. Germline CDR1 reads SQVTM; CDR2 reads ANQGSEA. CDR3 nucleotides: TGCAGCGGGGGACATTCGGATACGCAGTATTTT. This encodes CSGGHSDTQYF.

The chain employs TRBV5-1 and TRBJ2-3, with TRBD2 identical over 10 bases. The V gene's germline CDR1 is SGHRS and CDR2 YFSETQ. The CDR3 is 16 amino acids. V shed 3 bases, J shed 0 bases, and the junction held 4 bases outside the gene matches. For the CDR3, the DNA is TGCGCCAGCAGCTCTCTAGCGGGGGCAAGCACAGATACGCAGTATTTT. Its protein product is CASSSLAGASTDTQYF.

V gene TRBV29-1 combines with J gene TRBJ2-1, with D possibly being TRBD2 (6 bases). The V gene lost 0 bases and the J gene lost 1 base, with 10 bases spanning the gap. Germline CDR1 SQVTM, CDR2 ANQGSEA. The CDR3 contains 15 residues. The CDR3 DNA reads TGCAGCGTTGAAGATCTGGGGAGGTCCTACAATGAGCAGTTCTTC. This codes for CSVEDLGRSYNEQFF.

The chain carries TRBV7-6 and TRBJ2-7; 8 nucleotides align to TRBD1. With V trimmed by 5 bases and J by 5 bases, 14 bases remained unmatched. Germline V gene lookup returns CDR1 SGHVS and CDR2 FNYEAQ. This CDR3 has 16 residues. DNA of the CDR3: TGTGCCAGCAGCCCGACTATAGCGGACAGGGTCAACGAGCAGTACTTC. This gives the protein CASSPTIADRVNEQYF.

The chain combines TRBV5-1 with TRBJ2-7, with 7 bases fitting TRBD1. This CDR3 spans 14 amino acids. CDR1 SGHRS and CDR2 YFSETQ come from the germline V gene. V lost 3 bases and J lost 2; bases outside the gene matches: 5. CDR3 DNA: TGCGCCAGCAGCTATCAAGGGGGCACCTACGAGCAGTACTTC. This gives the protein CASSYQGGTYEQYF.

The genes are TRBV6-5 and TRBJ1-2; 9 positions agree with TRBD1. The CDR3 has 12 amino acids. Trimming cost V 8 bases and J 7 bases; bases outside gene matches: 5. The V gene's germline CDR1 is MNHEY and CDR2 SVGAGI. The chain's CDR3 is CASSDRGFGYTF. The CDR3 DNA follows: TGTGCCAGCTCAGACAGGGGGTTTGGCTACACCTTC.

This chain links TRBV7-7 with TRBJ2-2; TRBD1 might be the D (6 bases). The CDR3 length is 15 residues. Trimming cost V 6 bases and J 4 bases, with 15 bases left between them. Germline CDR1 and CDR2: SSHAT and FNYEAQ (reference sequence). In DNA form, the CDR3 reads TGTGCCAGCAGTTTTAACAGGGCGGGCACCGGGGAGCTGTTTTTT. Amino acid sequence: CASSFNRAGTGELFF.

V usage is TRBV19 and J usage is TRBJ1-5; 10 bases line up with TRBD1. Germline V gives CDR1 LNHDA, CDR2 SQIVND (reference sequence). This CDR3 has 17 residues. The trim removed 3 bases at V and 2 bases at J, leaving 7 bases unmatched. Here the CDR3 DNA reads TGTGCCAGTAGTATGGACAGGGGGTCTCAGGGCAATCAGCCCCAGCATTTT. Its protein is CASSMDRGSQGNQPQHF.

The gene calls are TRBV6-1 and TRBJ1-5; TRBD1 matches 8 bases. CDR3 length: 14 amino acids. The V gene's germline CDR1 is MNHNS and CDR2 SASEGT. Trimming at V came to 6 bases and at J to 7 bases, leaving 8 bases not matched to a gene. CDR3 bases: TGTGCCAGCAGACTCCAGGGGGCTGGGCAGCCCCAGCATTTT. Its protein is CASRLQGAGQPQHF.

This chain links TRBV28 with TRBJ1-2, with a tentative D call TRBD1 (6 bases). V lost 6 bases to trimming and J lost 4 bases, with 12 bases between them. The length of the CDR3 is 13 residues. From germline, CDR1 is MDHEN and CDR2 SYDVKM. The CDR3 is CASRTGFIYGYTF. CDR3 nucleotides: TGTGCCAGCAGAACAGGGTTCATCTATGGCTACACCTTC.

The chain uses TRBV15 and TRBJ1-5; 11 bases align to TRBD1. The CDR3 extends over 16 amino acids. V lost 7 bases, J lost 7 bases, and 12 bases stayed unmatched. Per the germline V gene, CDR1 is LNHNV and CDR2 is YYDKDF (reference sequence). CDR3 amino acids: CATKGQGEGYGQPQHF. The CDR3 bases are TGTGCCACCAAGGGACAGGGGGAGGGATATGGACAGCCCCAGCATTTT.

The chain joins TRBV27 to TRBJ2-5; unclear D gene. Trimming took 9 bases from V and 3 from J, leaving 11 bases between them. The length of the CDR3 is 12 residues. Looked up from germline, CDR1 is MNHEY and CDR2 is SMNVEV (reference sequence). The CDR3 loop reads CARPTHEETQYF. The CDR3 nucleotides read TGTGCCAGGCCGACTCATGAAGAGACCCAGTACTTC.

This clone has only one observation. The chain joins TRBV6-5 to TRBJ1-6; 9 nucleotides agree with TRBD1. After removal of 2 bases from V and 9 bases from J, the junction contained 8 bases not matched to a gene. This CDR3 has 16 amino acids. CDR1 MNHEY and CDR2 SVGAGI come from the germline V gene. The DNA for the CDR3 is TGTGCCAGCAGTTACCGTTTGACAGGGGGATTTTCACCCCTCCACTTT. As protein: CASSYRLTGGFSPLHF.

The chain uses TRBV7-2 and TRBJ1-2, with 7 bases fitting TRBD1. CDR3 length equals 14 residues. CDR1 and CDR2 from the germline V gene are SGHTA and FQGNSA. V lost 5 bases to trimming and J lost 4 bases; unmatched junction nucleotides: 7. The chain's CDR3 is CASSPYRQGYGYTF. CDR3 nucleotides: TGTGCCAGCAGCCCCTACCGACAGGGCTATGGCTACACCTTC.

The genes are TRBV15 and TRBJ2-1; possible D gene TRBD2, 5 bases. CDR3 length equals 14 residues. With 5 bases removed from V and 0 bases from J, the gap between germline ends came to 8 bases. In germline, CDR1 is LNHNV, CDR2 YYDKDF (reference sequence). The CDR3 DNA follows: TGTGCCACCAGCGGGGAGAACTCCTACAATGAGCAGTTCTTC. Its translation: CATSGENSYNEQFF.

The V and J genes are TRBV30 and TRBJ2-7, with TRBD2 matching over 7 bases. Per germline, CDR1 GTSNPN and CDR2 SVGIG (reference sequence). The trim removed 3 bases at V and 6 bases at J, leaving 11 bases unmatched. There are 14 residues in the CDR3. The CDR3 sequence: CAWSTLLSGGEQYF. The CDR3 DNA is TGTGCCTGGAGCACTTTGTTGTCGGGAGGCGAGCAGTACTTC.